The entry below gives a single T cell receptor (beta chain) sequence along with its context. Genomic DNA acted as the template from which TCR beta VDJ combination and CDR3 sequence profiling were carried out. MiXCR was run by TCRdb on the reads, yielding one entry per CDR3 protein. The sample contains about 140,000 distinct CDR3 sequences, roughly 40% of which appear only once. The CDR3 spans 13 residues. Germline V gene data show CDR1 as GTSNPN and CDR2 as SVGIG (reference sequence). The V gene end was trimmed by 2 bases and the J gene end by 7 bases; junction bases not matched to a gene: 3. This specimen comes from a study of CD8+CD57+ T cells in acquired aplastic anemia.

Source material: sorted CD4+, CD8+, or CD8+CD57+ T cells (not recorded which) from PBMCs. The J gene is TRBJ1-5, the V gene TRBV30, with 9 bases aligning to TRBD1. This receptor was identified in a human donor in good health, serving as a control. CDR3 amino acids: CAWSQQGAQPQHF. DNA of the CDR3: TGTGCCTGGAGTCAACAGGGGGCCCAGCCCCAGCATTTT.